This T cell receptor beta chain comes out of a study of cytomegalovirus exposure and HLA in healthy donors. Study conclusions and caveats: Later analysis identified about 18,000 TCR beta sequences associated with HLA alleles, using a false discovery rate threshold of 0.05. Equally common other TCR beta chains were less clonally expanded than HLA-associated ones, a later analysis found.

Donors were nominally healthy when sampled, though unrecorded immune exposures were likely. This clone appeared once. The antigen remains undetermined. The length of the CDR3 is 15 residues. The V segment lost 2 bases and the J segment 4 bases; nucleotides outside the gene matches: 4. Germline assignment: CDR1 KGHSH and CDR2 LQKENI. Primers included in the PCR were 60 Vbeta and 13 Jbeta primers. The repertoire was sequenced with immunoSEQ multiplex PCR; TCRdb's copy has only in-frame clones and lacks some. The sample lists about 180,000 clones, roughly 77% seen once, with under 2.5% in the top ten. The source material was PBMCs. The clonotype comes from a woman aged 25-40 years in good health and CMV-seropositive. This rearrangement joins TRBV18 to TRBJ2-5, with 10 bases lining up with TRBD1. CDR3 sequence: CASSPRDRGRETQYF. The CDR3 DNA is TGTGCCAGCTCACCAAGGGACAGGGGCAGAGAGACCCAGTACTTC.